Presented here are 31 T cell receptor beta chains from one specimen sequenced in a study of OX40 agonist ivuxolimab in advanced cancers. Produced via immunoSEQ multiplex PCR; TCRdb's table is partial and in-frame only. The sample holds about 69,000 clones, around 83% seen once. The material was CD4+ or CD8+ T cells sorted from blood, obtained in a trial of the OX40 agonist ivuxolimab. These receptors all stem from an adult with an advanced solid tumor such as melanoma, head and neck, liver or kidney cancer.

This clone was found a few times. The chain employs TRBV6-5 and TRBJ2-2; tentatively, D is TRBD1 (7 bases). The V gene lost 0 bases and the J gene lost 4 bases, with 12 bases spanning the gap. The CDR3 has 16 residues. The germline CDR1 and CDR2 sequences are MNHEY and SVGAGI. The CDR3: CASSYSWQGGTGELFF. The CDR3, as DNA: TGTGCCAGCAGTTACTCGTGGCAGGGGGGCACCGGGGAGCTGTTTTTT.

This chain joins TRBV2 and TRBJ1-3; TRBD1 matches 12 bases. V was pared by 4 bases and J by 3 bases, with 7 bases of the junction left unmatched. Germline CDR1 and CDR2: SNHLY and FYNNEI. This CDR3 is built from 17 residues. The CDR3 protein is CASSGAGTGGFGNTIYF. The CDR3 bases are TGTGCCAGCAGTGGAGCTGGGACAGGGGGCTTTGGAAACACCATATATTTT.

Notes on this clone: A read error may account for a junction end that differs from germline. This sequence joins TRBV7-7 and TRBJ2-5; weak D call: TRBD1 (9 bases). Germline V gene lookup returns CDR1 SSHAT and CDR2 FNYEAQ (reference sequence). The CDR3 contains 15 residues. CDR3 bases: TGTGCTAGCAGCTTAGCGGGGACAGGGAGTGAGACCCAGTACTTC. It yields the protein CASSLAGTGSETQYF.

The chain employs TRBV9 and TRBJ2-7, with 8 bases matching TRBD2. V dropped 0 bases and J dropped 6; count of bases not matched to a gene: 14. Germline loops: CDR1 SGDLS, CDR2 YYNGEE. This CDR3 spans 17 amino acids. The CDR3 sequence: CASSVDPSSGSVREQYF. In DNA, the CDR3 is TGTGCCAGCAGCGTAGACCCCTCGAGCGGGAGCGTCCGCGAGCAGTACTTC. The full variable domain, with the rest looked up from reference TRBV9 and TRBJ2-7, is DSGVTQTPKHLITATGQRVTLRCSPRSGDLSVYWYQQSLDQGLQFLIQYYNGEERAKGNILERFSAQQFPDLHSELNLSSLELGDSALYFCASSVDPSSGSVREQYFGPGTRLTVT.

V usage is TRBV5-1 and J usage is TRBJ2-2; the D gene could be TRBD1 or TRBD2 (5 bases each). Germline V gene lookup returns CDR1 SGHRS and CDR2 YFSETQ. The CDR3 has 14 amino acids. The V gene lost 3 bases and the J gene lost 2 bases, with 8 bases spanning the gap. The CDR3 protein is CASSYRDNTGELFF. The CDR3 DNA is TGCGCCAGCAGCTACCGGGACAACACCGGGGAGCTGTTTTTT. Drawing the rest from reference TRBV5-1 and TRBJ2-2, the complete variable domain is KAGVTQTPRYLIKTRGQQVTLSCSPISGHRSVSWYQQTPGQGLQFLFEYFSETQRNKGNFPGRFSGRQFSNSRSEMNVSTLELGDSALYLCASSYRDNTGELFFGEGSRLTVL.

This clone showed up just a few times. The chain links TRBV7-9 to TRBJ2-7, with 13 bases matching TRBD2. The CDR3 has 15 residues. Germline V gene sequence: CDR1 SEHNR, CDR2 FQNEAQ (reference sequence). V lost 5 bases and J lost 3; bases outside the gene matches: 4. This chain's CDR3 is CASSDGTSGNYEQYF. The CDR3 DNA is TGTGCCAGCAGCGACGGGACTAGCGGGAACTACGAGCAGTACTTC.

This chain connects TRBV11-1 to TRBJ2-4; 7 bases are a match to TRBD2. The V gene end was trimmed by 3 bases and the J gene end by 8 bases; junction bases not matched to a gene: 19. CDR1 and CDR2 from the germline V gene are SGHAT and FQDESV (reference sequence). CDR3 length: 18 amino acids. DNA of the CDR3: TGTGCCAGCAGCTTGGGGAGGGCCGGGACCTCCCACCGAGACATTCAGTACTTC. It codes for CASSLGRAGTSHRDIQYF.

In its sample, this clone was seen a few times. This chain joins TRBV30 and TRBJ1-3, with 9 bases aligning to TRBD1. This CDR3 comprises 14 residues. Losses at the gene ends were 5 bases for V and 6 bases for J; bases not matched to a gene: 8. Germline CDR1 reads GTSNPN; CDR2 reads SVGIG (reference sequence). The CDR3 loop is CAWAPGQGVNTIYF. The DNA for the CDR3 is TGTGCCTGGGCTCCGGGACAGGGTGTAAACACCATATATTTT.

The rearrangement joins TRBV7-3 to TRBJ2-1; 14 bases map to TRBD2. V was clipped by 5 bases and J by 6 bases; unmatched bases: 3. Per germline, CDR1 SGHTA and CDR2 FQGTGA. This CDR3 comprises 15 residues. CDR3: CASSPGTSGSNEQFF. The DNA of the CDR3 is TGTGCCAGCAGCCCCGGGACTAGCGGGAGCAATGAGCAGTTCTTC.

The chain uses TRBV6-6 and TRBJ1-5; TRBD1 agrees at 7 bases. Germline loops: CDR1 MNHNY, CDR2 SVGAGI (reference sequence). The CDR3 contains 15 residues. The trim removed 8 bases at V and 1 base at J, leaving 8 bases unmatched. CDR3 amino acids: CASFAGTVSNQPQHF. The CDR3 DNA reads TGTGCCAGCTTCGCCGGGACAGTGAGCAATCAGCCCCAGCATTTT.

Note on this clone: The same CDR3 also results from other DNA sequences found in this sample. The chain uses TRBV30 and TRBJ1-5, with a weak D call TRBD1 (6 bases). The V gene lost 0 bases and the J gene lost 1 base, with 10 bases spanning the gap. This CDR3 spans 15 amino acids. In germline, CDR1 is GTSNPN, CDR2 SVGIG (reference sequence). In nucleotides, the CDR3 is TGTGCCTGGAGTGTAGGGGGGACGAGCAATCAGCCCCAGCATTTT. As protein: CAWSVGGTSNQPQHF.

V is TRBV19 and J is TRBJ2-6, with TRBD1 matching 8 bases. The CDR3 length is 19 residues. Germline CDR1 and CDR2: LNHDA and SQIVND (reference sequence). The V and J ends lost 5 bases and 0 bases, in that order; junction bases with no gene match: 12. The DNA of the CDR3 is TGTGCCAGTAGTTTCTGGACAGGGAATGCCCCCTCTGGGGCCAACGTCCTGACTTTC. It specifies CASSFWTGNAPSGANVLTF.

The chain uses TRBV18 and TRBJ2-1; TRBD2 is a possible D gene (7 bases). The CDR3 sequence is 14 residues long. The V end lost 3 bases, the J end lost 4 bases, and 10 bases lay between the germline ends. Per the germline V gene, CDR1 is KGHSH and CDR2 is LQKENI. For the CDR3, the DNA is TGTGCCAGCTCACCGGGGGGGACATACAATGAGCAGTTCTTC. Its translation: CASSPGGTYNEQFF.

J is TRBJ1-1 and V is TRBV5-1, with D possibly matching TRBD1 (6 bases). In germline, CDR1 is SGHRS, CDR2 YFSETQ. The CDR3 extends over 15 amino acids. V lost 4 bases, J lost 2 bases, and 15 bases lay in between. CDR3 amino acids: CASSPPRGGNTEAFF. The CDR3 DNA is TGCGCCAGCAGCCCCCCCAGGGGCGGAAACACTGAAGCTTTCTTT.

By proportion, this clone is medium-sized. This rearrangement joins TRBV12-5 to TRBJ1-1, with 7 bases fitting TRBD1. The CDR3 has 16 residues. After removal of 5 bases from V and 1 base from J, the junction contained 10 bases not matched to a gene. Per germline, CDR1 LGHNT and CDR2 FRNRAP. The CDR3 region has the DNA TGTGCTAGTGGTCGACAAGGGGGCGACAGGAACACTGAAGCTTTCTTT. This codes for CASGRQGGDRNTEAFF. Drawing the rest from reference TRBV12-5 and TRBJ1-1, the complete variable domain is DARVTQTPRHKVTEMGQEVTMRCQPILGHNTVFWYRQTMMQGLELLAYFRNRAPLDDSGMPKDRFSAEMPDATLATLKIQPSEPRDSAVYFCASGRQGGDRNTEAFFGQGTRLTVV.

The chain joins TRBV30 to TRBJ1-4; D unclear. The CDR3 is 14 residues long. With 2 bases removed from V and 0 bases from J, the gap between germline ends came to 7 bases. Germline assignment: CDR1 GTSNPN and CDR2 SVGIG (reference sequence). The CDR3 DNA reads TGTGCCTGGAGTCCGCCTGCAACTAATGAAAAACTGTTTTTT. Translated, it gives CAWSPPATNEKLFF.

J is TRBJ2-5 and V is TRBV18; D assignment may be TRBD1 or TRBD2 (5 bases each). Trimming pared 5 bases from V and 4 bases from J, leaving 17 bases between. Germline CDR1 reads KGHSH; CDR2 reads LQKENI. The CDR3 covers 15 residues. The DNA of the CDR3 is TGTGCCAGCTCATCACTCGCGCAGGGAGCAGAGACCCAGTACTTC. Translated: CASSSLAQGAETQYF. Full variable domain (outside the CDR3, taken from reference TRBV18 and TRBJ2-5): NAGVMQNPRHLVRRRGQEARLRCSPMKGHSHVYWYRQLPEEGLKFMVYLQKENIIDESGMPKERFSAEFPKEGPSILRIQQVVRGDSAAYFCASSSLAQGAETQYFGPGTRLLVL.

CDR3 residues: CASSYRGRGSFF. The CDR3 DNA reads TGTGCCAGCAGTTACAGGGGGCGCGGGTCTTTCTTT. The chain combines TRBV11-2 with TRBJ1-1, with TRBD1 identical over 9 bases. Germline trimming cut 6 bases from V and 12 bases from J; bases unmatched to any gene: 8. The germline V gene encodes CDR1 SGHAT and CDR2 FQNNGV. The CDR3 totals 12 residues.

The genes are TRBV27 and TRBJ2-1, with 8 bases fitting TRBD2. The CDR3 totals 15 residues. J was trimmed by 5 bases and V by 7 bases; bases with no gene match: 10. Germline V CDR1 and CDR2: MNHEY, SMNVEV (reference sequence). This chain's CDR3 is CASTQSGSGNNEQFF. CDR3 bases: TGTGCCAGCACCCAGAGCGGGAGCGGTAACAATGAGCAGTTCTTC.

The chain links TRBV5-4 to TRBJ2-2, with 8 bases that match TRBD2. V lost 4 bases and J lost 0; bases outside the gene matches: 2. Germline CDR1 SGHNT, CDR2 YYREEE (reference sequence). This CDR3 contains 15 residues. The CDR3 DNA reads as TGTGCCAGCAGCCGAGCGGGGGCGAACACCGGGGAGCTGTTTTTT. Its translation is CASSRAGANTGELFF.

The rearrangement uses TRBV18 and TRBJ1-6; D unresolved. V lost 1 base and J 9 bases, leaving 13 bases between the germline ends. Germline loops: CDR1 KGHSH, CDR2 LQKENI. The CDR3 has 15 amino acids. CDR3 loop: CASSPRTPNVSPLHF. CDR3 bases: TGTGCCAGCTCACCACGCACACCAAACGTTTCACCCCTCCACTTT.

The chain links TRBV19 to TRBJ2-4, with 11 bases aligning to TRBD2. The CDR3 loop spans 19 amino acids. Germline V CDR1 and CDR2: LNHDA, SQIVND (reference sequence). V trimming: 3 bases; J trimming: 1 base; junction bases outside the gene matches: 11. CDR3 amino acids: CASSINPTSGVGAKNIQYF. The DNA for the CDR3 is TGTGCCAGTAGTATCAATCCGACTAGCGGGGTTGGCGCCAAAAACATTCAGTACTTC. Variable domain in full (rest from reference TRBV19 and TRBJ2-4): DGGITQSPKYLFRKEGQNVTLSCEQNLNHDAMYWYRQDPGQGLRLIYYSQIVNDFQKGDIAEGYSVSREKKESFPLTVTSAQKNPTAFYLCASSINPTSGVGAKNIQYFGAGTRLSVL.

CDR3 DNA: TGTGCCACCAGCAGAGATTTTAGGGTTAAAGAGACCCAGTACTTC. Encoded protein: CATSRDFRVKETQYF. The J gene is TRBJ2-5, the V gene TRBV15; D unresolved. Germline-derived CDR1 and CDR2 are LNHNV and YYDKDF (reference sequence). The CDR3 extends over 15 amino acids. V gave up 0 bases and J gave up 3 bases, with 11 bases separating them.

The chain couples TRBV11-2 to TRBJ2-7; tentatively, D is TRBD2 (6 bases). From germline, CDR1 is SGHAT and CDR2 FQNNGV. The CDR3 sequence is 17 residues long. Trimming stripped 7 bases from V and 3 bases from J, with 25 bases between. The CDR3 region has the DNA TGTGCCAGCACCCACCGGCTGGGCCAGGGAGGAAGCTACGAGCAGTACTTC. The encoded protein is CASTHRLGQGGSYEQYF.

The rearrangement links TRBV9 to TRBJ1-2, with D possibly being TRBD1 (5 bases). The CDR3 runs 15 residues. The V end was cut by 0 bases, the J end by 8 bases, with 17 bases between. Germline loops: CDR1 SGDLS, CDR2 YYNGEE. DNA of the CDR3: TGTGCCAGCAGCGTAGGTGACAGATACGGACTGGGCTACACCTTC. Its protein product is CASSVGDRYGLGYTF.

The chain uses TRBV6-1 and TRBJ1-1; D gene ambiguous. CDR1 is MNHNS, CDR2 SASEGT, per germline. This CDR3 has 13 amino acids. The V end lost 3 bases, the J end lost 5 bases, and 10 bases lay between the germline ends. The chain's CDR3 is CASSDERATEAFF. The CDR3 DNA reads TGTGCCAGCAGTGATGAGCGTGCTACTGAAGCTTTCTTT.

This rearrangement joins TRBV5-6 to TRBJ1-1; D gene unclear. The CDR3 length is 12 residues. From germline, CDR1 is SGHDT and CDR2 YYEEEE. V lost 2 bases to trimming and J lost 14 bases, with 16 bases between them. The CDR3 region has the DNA TGTGCCAGCAGCTTAGGCCAGGAGAGGTTATTCTTT. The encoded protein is CASSLGQERLFF.

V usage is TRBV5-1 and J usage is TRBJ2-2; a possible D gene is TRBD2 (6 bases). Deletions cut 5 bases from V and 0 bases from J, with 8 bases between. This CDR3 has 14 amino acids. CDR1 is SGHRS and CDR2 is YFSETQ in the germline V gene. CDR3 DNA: TGCGCCAGCAGATCGGGGGCGAACACCGGGGAGCTGTTTTTT. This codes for CASRSGANTGELFF.

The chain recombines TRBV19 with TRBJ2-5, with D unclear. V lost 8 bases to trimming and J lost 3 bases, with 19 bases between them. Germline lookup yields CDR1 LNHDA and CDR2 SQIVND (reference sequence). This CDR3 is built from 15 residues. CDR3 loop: CASSRSLAYKETQYF. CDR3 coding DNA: TGTGCCAGTTCCCGGAGTCTGGCCTATAAAGAGACCCAGTACTTC.

The CDR3, as DNA: TGTGCCAGCAGTCCGAGCCGCTTAACTCAAGAGACCCAGTACTTC. Encoded protein: CASSPSRLTQETQYF. The gene calls are TRBV7-2 and TRBJ2-5; D uncertain. In germline, CDR1 is SGHTA, CDR2 FQGNSA. The V gene lost 6 bases and the J gene lost 2 bases, with 16 bases spanning the gap. The CDR3 has 15 amino acids.

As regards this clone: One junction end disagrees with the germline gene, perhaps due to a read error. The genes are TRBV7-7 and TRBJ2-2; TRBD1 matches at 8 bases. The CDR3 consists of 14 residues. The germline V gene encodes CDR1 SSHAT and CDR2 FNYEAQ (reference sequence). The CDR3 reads CASSQDRVGGELFF. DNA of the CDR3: TGTGCTAGCAGCCAGGACAGGGTCGGCGGGGAGCTGTTTTTT.